The present TCR beta chain was sequenced within a study of blood T cell repertoires in COVID-19. Study-wide background: Some COVID-19 samples were acute and others convalescent; all came from the United States, Italy and Spain. Sample material is recorded as cDNA or gDNA derived from T cells, B-cell-depleted T cells, or PBMCs.

Original data processing: Reference gene primer amplification gave nucleated cell count estimates. The protocol was immunoSEQ multiplex PCR, while the TCRdb copy is restricted to in-frame clones and leaves out a portion. V and J calls plus clone size are reproduced from that table; the DNA served to infer D and trimming. The sample has hundreds of thousands of clones, roughly 80% seen once. This CDR3 has 12 residues. CDR1 and CDR2 (germline): GTSNPN, SVGIG (reference sequence). V was clipped by 3 bases and J by 4 bases, with 9 bases between them. V and J are TRBV30 and TRBJ2-5, with TRBD1 as a possible D gene (7 bases). This receptor was obtained from a woman aged 80 or over with acute or convalescent COVID-19. The source material was peripheral blood. CDR3 protein: CAWSQGGETQYF. Written as DNA, the CDR3 is TGTGCCTGGAGCCAGGGGGGAGAGACCCAGTACTTC.